This TCR beta chain was sequenced for a study of blood T cell repertoires in COVID-19. Across the whole study: Acute and convalescent COVID-19 samples came from the United States, Italy and Spain. In each case, the material was cDNA or gDNA derived from T cells, B-cell-depleted T cells, or PBMCs.

Sequenced by immunoSEQ multiplex PCR; TCRdb stores in-frame clones only, minus some. The top ten clones hold about 4.8% of a sample with 150,000 to 200,000 clones, about nine tenths of them seen once. The V segment lost 4 bases and the J segment 4 bases; nucleotides outside the gene matches: 12. This CDR3 region has 16 residues. Germline values: CDR1 SGDLS, CDR2 YYNGEE. Seattle patients were enrolled during active infection and followed longitudinally. Material for sequencing was peripheral blood. The sequence was collected from a man between 25 and 39 years old with COVID-19, enrolled during active disease. The chain carries TRBV9 and TRBJ1-1, with 8 bases lining up with TRBD1. CDR3 region: CASSLLSGGGSTEAFF. DNA of the CDR3: TGTGCCAGCAGCCTATTATCAGGGGGCGGAAGCACTGAAGCTTTCTTT.